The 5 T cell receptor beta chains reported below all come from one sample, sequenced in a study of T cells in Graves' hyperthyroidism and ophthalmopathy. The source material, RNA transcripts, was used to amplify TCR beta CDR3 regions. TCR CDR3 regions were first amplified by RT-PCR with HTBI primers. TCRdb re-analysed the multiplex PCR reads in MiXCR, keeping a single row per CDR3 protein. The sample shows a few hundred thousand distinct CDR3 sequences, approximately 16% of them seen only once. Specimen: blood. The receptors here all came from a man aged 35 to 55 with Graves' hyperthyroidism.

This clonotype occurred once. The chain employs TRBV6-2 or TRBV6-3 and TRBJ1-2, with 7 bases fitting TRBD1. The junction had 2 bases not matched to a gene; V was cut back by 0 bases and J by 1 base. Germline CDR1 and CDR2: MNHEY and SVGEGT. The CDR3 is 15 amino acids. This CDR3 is CASSYSTGSNYGYTF. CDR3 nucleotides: TGTGCCAGCAGTTACTCGACAGGGAGTAACTATGGCTACACCTTC.

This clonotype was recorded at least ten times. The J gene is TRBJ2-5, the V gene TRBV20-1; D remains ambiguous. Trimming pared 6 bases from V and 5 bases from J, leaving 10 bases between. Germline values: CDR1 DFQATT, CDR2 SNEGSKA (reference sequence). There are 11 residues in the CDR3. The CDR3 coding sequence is TGCAGTGCGCCGGATTGGGAGACCCAGTACTTC. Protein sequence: CSAPDWETQYF.

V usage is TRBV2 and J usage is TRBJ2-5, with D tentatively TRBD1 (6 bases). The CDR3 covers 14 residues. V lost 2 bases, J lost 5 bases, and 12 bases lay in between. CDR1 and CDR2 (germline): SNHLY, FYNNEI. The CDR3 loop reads CASSETSTGETQYF. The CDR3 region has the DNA TGTGCCAGCAGTGAAACCTCCACAGGGGAGACCCAGTACTTC.

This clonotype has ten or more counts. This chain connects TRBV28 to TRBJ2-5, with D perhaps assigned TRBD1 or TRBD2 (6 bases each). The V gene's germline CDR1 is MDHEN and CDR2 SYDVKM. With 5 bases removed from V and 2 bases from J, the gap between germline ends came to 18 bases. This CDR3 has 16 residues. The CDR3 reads CASSLLKTGGQETQYF. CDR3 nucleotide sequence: TGTGCCAGCAGTCTCCTCAAGACAGGAGGGCAAGAGACCCAGTACTTC.

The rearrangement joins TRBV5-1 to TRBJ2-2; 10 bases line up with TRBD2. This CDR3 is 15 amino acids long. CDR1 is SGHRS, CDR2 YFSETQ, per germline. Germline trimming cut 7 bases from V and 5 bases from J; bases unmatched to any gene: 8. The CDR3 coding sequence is TGCGCCAGCGCCGGGACTAGCGCCTCTACCGGGGAGCTGTTTTTT. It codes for CASAGTSASTGELFF.